This T cell receptor (beta chain) was obtained from a study of post-analysis software for immune sequencing data. Across the whole study: The patients showed relapsing-remitting, secondary progressive and progressive-relapsing multiple sclerosis courses.

Tagging with unique molecular identifiers was a feature of the TCR beta cDNA libraries. T cells numbering about 0.85 to 11 million gave rise to 400,000 to 550,000 cDNA molecules. TCRdb used MiXCR to reprocess the PCR reads, holding one entry per CDR3 protein. This sample yields about 540,000 distinct CDR3 sequences, of which around a third are seen a single time; approximately 5.4% belongs to the top ten. About this clonotype: Its antigen is undetermined.

Study-wide results and limits: The study found TRBV5-6, TRBV5-1 and TRBV20-1 among several TRBV segments more frequent in patients than controls. Batch-mates among the samples co-clustered strongly by F measure. People with multiple sclerosis had a significantly lower normalized Chao1 diversity than controls did.

The trim removed 4 bases at V and 0 bases at J, leaving 2 bases unmatched. The CDR3 totals 13 residues. Germline values: CDR1 SQVTM, CDR2 ANQGSEA. The chain carries TRBV29-1 and TRBJ1-1; TRBD1 matches 7 bases. Source material: blood. The clonotype originates from a girl aged 2-17 years with multiple sclerosis. CDR3 coding DNA: TGCAGCGTTGCGGGACAGATGAACACTGAAGCTTTCTTT. This encodes CSVAGQMNTEAFF.